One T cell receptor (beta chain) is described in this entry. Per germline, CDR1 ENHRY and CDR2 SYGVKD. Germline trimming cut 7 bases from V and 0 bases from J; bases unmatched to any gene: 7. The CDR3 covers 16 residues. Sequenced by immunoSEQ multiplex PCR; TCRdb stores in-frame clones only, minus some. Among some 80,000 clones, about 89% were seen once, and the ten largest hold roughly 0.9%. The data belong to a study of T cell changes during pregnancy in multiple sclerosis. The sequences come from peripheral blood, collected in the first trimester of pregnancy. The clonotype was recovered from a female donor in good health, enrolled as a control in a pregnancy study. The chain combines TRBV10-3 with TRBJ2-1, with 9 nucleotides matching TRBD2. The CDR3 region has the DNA TGTGCCATCAAAGAAGGCGGGAGGGCCTCCTACAATGAGCAGTTCTTC. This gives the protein CAIKEGGRASYNEQFF.